The present entry profiles one T cell receptor beta chain with its context. Its antigen is currently unknown. Produced via immunoSEQ multiplex PCR; TCRdb's table is partial and in-frame only. The sample lists about 11,000 clones, more than 75% occurring once. This sample was included in a study of Tregs in tolerant kidney transplant recipients. Study context: CD4+CD25+CD127- cells came from approximately 3-day belatacept mixed lymphocyte reactions, some with approximately 5-day graft donor restimulation.

The CDR3 is 17 amino acids. Trimming took 1 base from V and 4 from J, leaving 17 bases between them. The germline V gene has CDR1 LGHNA and CDR2 YNFKEQ. This rearrangement joins TRBV4-2 to TRBJ2-1; weak D call: TRBD2 (6 bases). This clonotype was sampled from a human patient who received a combined kidney and bone marrow transplant. The material sequenced was Tregs from blood cultured with allogeneic cells, taken before the transplant. The CDR3 bases are TGTGCCAGCAGCCAAGTGGTAAGGGCGGGGCTGTACAATGAGCAGTTCTTC. Its protein is CASSQVVRAGLYNEQFF.